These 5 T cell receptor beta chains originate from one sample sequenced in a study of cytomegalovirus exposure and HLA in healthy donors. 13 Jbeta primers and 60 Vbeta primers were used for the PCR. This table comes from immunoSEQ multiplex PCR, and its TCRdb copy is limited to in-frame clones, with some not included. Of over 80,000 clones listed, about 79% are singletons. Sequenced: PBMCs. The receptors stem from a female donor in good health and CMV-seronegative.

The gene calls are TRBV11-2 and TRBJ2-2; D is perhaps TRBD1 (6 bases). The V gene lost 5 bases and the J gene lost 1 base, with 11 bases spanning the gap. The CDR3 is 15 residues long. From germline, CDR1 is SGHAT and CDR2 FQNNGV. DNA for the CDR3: TGTGCCAGCAGCAATCTAGGGGGGAACACCGGGGAGCTGTTTTTT. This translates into CASSNLGGNTGELFF.

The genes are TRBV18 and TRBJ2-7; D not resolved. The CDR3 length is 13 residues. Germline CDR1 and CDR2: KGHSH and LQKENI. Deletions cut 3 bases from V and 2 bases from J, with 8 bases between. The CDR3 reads CASSPVGPYEQYF. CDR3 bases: TGTGCCAGCTCACCGGTCGGTCCCTACGAGCAGTACTTC.

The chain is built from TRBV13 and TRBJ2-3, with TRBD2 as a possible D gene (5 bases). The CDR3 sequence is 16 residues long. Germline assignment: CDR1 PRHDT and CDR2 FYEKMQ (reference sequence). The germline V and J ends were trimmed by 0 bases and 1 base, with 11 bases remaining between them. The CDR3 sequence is CASSLGRRIRTDTQYF. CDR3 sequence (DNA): TGTGCCAGCAGCTTAGGAAGGAGGATCCGCACAGATACGCAGTATTTT.

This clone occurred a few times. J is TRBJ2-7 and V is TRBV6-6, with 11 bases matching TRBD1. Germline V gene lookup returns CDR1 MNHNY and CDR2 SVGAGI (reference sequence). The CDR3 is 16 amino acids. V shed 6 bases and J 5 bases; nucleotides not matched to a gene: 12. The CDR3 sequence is CASSNSGTGGRNEQYF. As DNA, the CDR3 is TGTGCCAGCAGCAACTCAGGGACAGGGGGTAGGAACGAGCAGTACTTC.

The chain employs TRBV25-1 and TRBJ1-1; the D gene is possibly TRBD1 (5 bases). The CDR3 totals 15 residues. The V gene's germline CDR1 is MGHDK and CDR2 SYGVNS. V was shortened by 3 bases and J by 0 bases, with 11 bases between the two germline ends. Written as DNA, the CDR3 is TGTGCCAGCAGTGACCCGACAGCTGTGAACACTGAAGCTTTCTTT. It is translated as CASSDPTAVNTEAFF.